Following are 29 T cell receptor beta chains from one sample sequenced in a study of cytomegalovirus exposure and HLA in healthy donors. A multiplex PCR was run with 60 Vbeta primers and 13 Jbeta primers. Some clones are missing from TCRdb's copy, which holds only in-frame ones; the method was immunoSEQ multiplex PCR. The table has about 130,000 clones, around 80% seen once. Source material: PBMCs. These receptors were collected from a woman aged 50 to 60 in good health and CMV-seronegative.

J is TRBJ2-7 and V is TRBV5-1, with 9 bases fitting TRBD2. The V segment lost 8 bases and the J segment 4 bases; nucleotides outside the gene matches: 10. From germline, CDR1 is SGHRS and CDR2 YFSETQ. The CDR3 is 14 residues long. For the CDR3, the DNA is TGCGCCAGTAGACTTATAGCGGGAGATTACGAGCAGTACGTC. Translated: CASRLIAGDYEQYV.

The J gene is TRBJ2-2, the V gene TRBV7-9, with a possible D match to TRBD1 (6 bases). V lost 0 bases and J lost 4, with 18 bases in between. The CDR3 is 18 amino acids. From germline, CDR1 is SEHNR and CDR2 FQNEAQ (reference sequence). The CDR3 bases are TGTGCCAGCAGCTTAGCGCTTGGAACAGGGAAGCGCACCGGGGAGCTGTTTTTT. This codes for CASSLALGTGKRTGELFF.

The chain uses TRBV6-5 and TRBJ1-2; 11 bases are a match to TRBD1. From germline, CDR1 is MNHEY and CDR2 SVGAGI. This CDR3 has 14 residues. With 8 bases clipped from V and 8 bases from J, the junction kept 10 bases outside the gene matches. The CDR3 DNA is TGTGCCAGCGCTCGGACAGGGGGCCATGAGGGCTACACCTTC. Protein product: CASARTGGHEGYTF.

The V gene is TRBV14, the J gene TRBJ2-5; perhaps TRBD2 as D (6 bases). The CDR3 length is 18 residues. Trimming removed 0 bases from V and 3 bases from J, with 20 bases in between. Germline V CDR1 and CDR2: SGHDN, FVKESK. This chain's CDR3 is CASSQERRGTGLKETQYF. The CDR3, as DNA: TGTGCCAGCAGCCAAGAACGCCGCGGGACGGGATTAAAAGAGACCCAGTACTTC. The full variable domain, in which reference TRBV14 and TRBJ2-5 provide the parts outside the CDR3, is EAGVTQFPSHSVIEKGQTVTLRCDPISGHDNLYWYRRVMGKEIKFLLHFVKESKQDESGMPNNRFLAERTGGTYSTLKVQPAELEDSGVYFCASSQERRGTGLKETQYFGPGTRLLVL.

Of note for this clone: The junction and the germline gene differ at one end; a read error may be behind it. The genes are TRBV29-1 and TRBJ1-2, with D possibly TRBD1 on 6 matching bases. In germline, CDR1 is SQVTM, CDR2 ANQGSEA. The CDR3 is made up of 13 amino acids. CDR3 coding DNA: TGCAGCGTTGGACAGGTTGAGTTCTATGGCTACCCCTTC. The encoded protein is CSVGQVEFYGYPF. Full variable domain (missing parts from reference TRBV29-1 and TRBJ1-2): SAVISQKPSRDICQRGTSLTIQCQVDSQVTMMFWYRQQPGQSLTLIATANQGSEATYESGFVIDKFPISRPNLTFSTLTVSNMSPEDSSIYLCSVGQVEFYGYPFGSGTRLTVV.

The chain recombines TRBV5-6 with TRBJ1-2; 9 positions match TRBD1. The J segment lost 8 bases and the V segment lost 1 base, leaving 3 bases of the junction unmatched. The length of the CDR3 is 13 residues. CDR1 is SGHDT, CDR2 YYEEEE, per germline. CDR3 DNA: TGTGCCAGCAGCTTGACAGGGGGCGGCGGCTACACCTTC. It is translated as CASSLTGGGGYTF.

This clone was detected a few times. The V and J genes are TRBV7-2 and TRBJ2-1; 9 bases line up with TRBD2. This CDR3 comprises 13 residues. V shed 1 base and J 15 bases; nucleotides not matched to a gene: 7. Germline CDR1 reads SGHTA; CDR2 reads FQGNSA. DNA for the CDR3: TGTGCCAGCAGCTTAGGTGTAGCGGGAGTGAGGTTCTTC. Residues: CASSLGVAGVRFF.

This clone was detected once. The chain couples TRBV6-5 to TRBJ2-2; 8 bases fit TRBD1. This CDR3 region has 16 residues. Germline V gene data show CDR1 as MNHEY and CDR2 as SVGAGI. Unmatched junction bases numbered 2, after V lost 1 base and J lost 1 base. The CDR3 sequence: CASSYWTGRNTGELFF. CDR3 nucleotide sequence: TGTGCCAGCAGTTACTGGACAGGGAGGAACACCGGGGAGCTGTTTTTT.

The chain has TRBV7-2 and TRBJ1-1; maybe TRBD1 (6 bases). V lost 6 bases and J lost 0, with 17 bases in between. Germline CDR1 and CDR2: SGHTA and FQGNSA. The CDR3 is 16 amino acids. The CDR3 is CASRPDPGHMNTEAFF. DNA of the CDR3: TGTGCCAGCAGGCCCGATCCGGGACACATGAACACTGAAGCTTTCTTT.

The chain carries TRBV2 and TRBJ1-4, with 7 bases that match TRBD1. CDR1 is SNHLY and CDR2 is FYNNEI in the germline V gene. The CDR3 has 14 residues. J was trimmed by 4 bases and V by 5 bases; bases with no gene match: 4. This CDR3 reads CASSRDSVNEKLFF. CDR3 nucleotide sequence: TGTGCCAGCAGTCGGGACAGTGTTAATGAAAAACTGTTTTTT.

This chain links TRBV15 with TRBJ2-3; maybe TRBD2 (6 bases). Germline V gene sequence: CDR1 LNHNV, CDR2 YYDKDF (reference sequence). V lost 0 bases to trimming and J lost 1 base, with 14 bases between them. This CDR3 region has 17 residues. The CDR3 region is CATSRDRNGRGTDTQYF. The DNA for the CDR3 is TGTGCCACCAGCAGAGATCGTAACGGGAGAGGCACAGATACGCAGTATTTT.

J is TRBJ1-5 and V is TRBV28, with TRBD1 matching 10 bases. This CDR3 has 17 residues. CDR1 is MDHEN and CDR2 is SYDVKM in the germline V gene. Losses at the gene ends were 5 bases for V and 0 bases for J; bases not matched to a gene: 7. The CDR3 DNA reads TGTGCCAGCAGTCGACAGGGGGCGAGGTATAGCAATCAGCCCCAGCATTTT. It encodes CASSRQGARYSNQPQHF.

The rearrangement uses TRBV18 and TRBJ2-3; 8 bases agree with TRBD1. This CDR3 is 15 amino acids long. The V gene's germline CDR1 is KGHSH and CDR2 LQKENI. The trim removed 3 bases at V and 2 bases at J, leaving 4 bases unmatched. CDR3 nucleotide sequence: TGTGCCAGCTCACCCCAACAGGGGGTCACAGATACGCAGTATTTT. Translating gives CASSPQQGVTDTQYF.

The V and J genes are TRBV15 and TRBJ2-1, with a tentative D call TRBD2 (5 bases). The CDR3 sequence is 12 residues long. In germline, CDR1 is LNHNV, CDR2 YYDKDF (reference sequence). V lost 5 bases and J 10 bases, leaving 12 bases between the germline ends. The CDR3 sequence: CATSGGLQEQFF. The CDR3 DNA is TGTGCCACCAGCGGAGGACTCCAAGAGCAGTTCTTC. The full variable domain, in which reference TRBV15 and TRBJ2-1 provide the parts outside the CDR3, is DAMVIQNPRYQVTQFGKPVTLSCSQTLNHNVMYWYQQKSSQAPKLLFHYYDKDFNNEADTPDNFQSRRPNTSFCFLDIRSPGLGDTAMYLCATSGGLQEQFFGPGTRLTVL.

The CDR3 region has the DNA TGTGCCAGCAGCCCTAGCGGGATTAGAGAGACCCAGTACTTC. It is translated as CASSPSGIRETQYF. This sequence joins TRBV7-3 and TRBJ2-5, with TRBD2 matching 9 bases. Per germline, CDR1 SGHTA and CDR2 FQGTGA. After removal of 5 bases from V and 4 bases from J, the junction contained 5 bases not matched to a gene. The CDR3 loop spans 14 amino acids.

This clone has just a few counts. This CDR3 is CASSLGGVEKLFF. The CDR3 DNA follows: TGTGCCAGCAGCCTGGGCGGGGTTGAAAAACTGTTTTTT. The chain recombines TRBV7-8 with TRBJ1-4, with no clear D. V shed 5 bases and J shed 7 bases, with 11 bases lying between them. Per germline, CDR1 SGHVS and CDR2 FQNEAQ. The CDR3 has 13 amino acids.

The sample holds one count of this clone. V is TRBV7-2 and J is TRBJ2-6, with 8 bases identical to TRBD1. Per the germline V gene, CDR1 is SGHTA and CDR2 is FQGNSA. Germline trimming cut 2 bases from V and 1 base from J; bases unmatched to any gene: 7. This CDR3 is 18 amino acids long. The CDR3 DNA reads as TGTGCCAGCAGCTTAAATCAGGGGGCGCTTTCTGGGGCCAACGTCCTGACTTTC. Its translation is CASSLNQGALSGANVLTF. The full variable domain, in which reference TRBV7-2 and TRBJ2-6 provide the parts outside the CDR3, is GAGVSQSPSNKVTEKGKDVELRCDPISGHTALYWYRQSLGQGLEFLIYFQGNSAPDKSGLPSDRFSAERTGGSVSTLTIQRTQQEDSAVYLCASSLNQGALSGANVLTFGAGSRLTVL.

This chain joins TRBV15 and TRBJ1-3, with D hard to call. The CDR3 covers 16 residues. Germline CDR1 and CDR2: LNHNV and YYDKDF (reference sequence). Between the trimmed V and J ends, which lost 1 base and 0 bases, there was a span of 10 bases. The CDR3 protein is CATSRGGRSSGNTIYF. CDR3 nucleotide sequence: TGTGCCACCAGCAGAGGAGGCCGTTCCTCTGGAAACACCATATATTTT. Together with reference TRBV15 and TRBJ1-3, the CDR3 gives the full variable domain: DAMVIQNPRYQVTQFGKPVTLSCSQTLNHNVMYWYQQKSSQAPKLLFHYYDKDFNNEADTPDNFQSRRPNTSFCFLDIRSPGLGDTAMYLCATSRGGRSSGNTIYFGEGSWLTVV.

The V gene is TRBV10-3, the J gene TRBJ2-7, with TRBD1 as a possible D gene (6 bases). CDR3 length: 16 amino acids. Between the trimmed V and J ends, which lost 3 bases and 3 bases, there was a span of 18 bases. Germline-derived CDR1 and CDR2 are ENHRY and SYGVKD. The CDR3 DNA reads TGTGCCATCAGTGATCCCGGGACACCCGAGGGCTACGAGCAGTACTTC. This encodes CAISDPGTPEGYEQYF.

This clone is a singleton in its sample. This chain links TRBV4-3 with TRBJ2-2, with TRBD2 matching 12 bases. This CDR3 is built from 16 residues. Germline assignment: CDR1 LGHNA and CDR2 YSLEER. Trimming cost V 4 bases and J 4 bases; bases outside gene matches: 4. The CDR3 protein is CASSRRLAGVTGELFF. The CDR3 DNA reads as TGCGCCAGCAGCCGGCGACTAGCGGGGGTCACCGGGGAGCTGTTTTTT.

This clone showed up just a few times. The rearrangement uses TRBV6-1 and TRBJ1-1; perhaps TRBD1 as D (5 bases). With 3 bases removed from V and 7 bases from J, the gap between germline ends came to 6 bases. CDR3 length: 11 amino acids. Germline loops: CDR1 MNHNS, CDR2 SASEGT. CDR3 sequence: CASSDTGEAFF. In nucleotides, the CDR3 is TGTGCCAGCAGTGATACAGGTGAAGCTTTCTTT.

V and J are TRBV7-2 and TRBJ1-3; D ambiguous. The V gene lost 5 bases and the J gene lost 0 bases, with 14 bases spanning the gap. The CDR3 spans 16 residues. Looked up from germline, CDR1 is SGHTA and CDR2 is FQGNSA. The CDR3 DNA reads as TGTGCCAGCAGCCCCGCGCTAGGAATCTCTGGAAACACCATATATTTT. This encodes CASSPALGISGNTIYF.

V gene TRBV6-5 combines with J gene TRBJ1-2, with D possibly matching TRBD1 (5 bases). The CDR3 has 11 amino acids. Germline CDR1 and CDR2: MNHEY and SVGAGI. V shed 5 bases and J shed 6 bases, with 7 bases lying between them. CDR3 DNA: TGTGCCAGCAGTAGGGGTGATGGCTACACCTTC. As protein: CASSRGDGYTF.

V is TRBV27 and J is TRBJ2-7, with TRBD2 matching over 7 bases. This CDR3 has 14 residues. Germline V gives CDR1 MNHEY, CDR2 SMNVEV (reference sequence). J was trimmed by 3 bases and V by 5 bases; bases with no gene match: 7. CDR3 protein: CASSPAGGNYEQYV. The CDR3 DNA reads as TGTGCCAGCAGTCCCGCCGGGGGGAACTACGAGCAGTACGTC.

V usage is TRBV30 and J usage is TRBJ1-5; TRBD1 matches at 8 bases. CDR3 length equals 14 residues. Germline V lookup: CDR1 GTSNPN, CDR2 SVGIG (reference sequence). Losses at the gene ends were 1 base for V and 5 bases for J; bases not matched to a gene: 4. This CDR3 reads CAWSGSRGHQPQHF. The DNA for the CDR3 is TGTGCCTGGAGTGGTAGCAGGGGGCATCAGCCCCAGCATTTT.

V gene TRBV11-2 combines with J gene TRBJ2-1, with a weak D call TRBD2 (6 bases). V was clipped by 5 bases and J by 5 bases, with 22 bases between them. Germline CDR1 and CDR2: SGHAT and FQNNGV. The CDR3 contains 17 residues. The CDR3 here is CASSLGSLGLIHNEQFF. CDR3 bases: TGTGCCAGCAGCCTAGGAAGCCTGGGACTGATACACAATGAGCAGTTCTTC.

J is TRBJ1-2 and V is TRBV28, with D possibly matching TRBD1 (5 bases). The ends were cut back, 7 bases at V and 4 bases at J, with 19 bases in the middle. Looked up from germline, CDR1 is MDHEN and CDR2 is SYDVKM. CDR3 length: 15 residues. The CDR3 is CASKDSRERSYGYTF. The CDR3 coding sequence is TGTGCCAGCAAAGACTCCAGGGAAAGGAGCTATGGCTACACCTTC.

CDR3 DNA sequence: TGTGCCAGCTCACCATTGGAGCGGGAGTGGTTCTTC. This codes for CASSPLEREWFF. This chain connects TRBV18 to TRBJ2-1; TRBD2 aligns across 8 bases. Germline V gene data show CDR1 as KGHSH and CDR2 as LQKENI. V dropped 2 bases and J dropped 15; count of bases not matched to a gene: 6. The CDR3 runs 12 residues. The whole variable domain, remainder taken from reference TRBV18 and TRBJ2-1, is NAGVMQNPRHLVRRRGQEARLRCSPMKGHSHVYWYRQLPEEGLKFMVYLQKENIIDESGMPKERFSAEFPKEGPSILRIQQVVRGDSAAYFCASSPLEREWFFGPGTRLTVL.

This clone was found a few times. V gene TRBV6-6 combines with J gene TRBJ2-7, with 9 bases aligning to TRBD2. Losses at the gene ends were 4 bases for V and 0 bases for J; bases not matched to a gene: 4. Germline CDR1 reads MNHNY; CDR2 reads SVGAGI (reference sequence). This CDR3 is 15 amino acids long. CDR3 loop: CASSWLAGSSYEQYF. DNA of the CDR3: TGTGCCAGCAGTTGGCTAGCGGGATCCTCCTACGAGCAGTACTTC.